This T cell receptor beta chain was profiled in a study of T cell responses to AZD1222 COVID-19 vaccine. Note on this clone: Its matching antigen is unknown.

General observations from the study: Dominant at 160-218 and 743-854, vaccine-associated CD4 TCRs also spanned spike. The study reported that nearly half of spike-specific TCRs target unmutated variant regions.

Measured with immunoSEQ multiplex PCR; TCRdb has only the in-frame clones, and not every one. Among 100,000 to 140,000 clones listed, roughly 90% were seen once. The V and J ends lost 1 base and 12 bases, in that order; junction bases with no gene match: 6. This CDR3 region has 13 residues. Germline V gene lookup returns CDR1 SGHTA and CDR2 FQGTGA. The receptor was isolated from an adult in good health. The sequencing used peripheral blood, collected on day 0 of AZD1222 vaccination. The chain employs TRBV7-3 and TRBJ1-1; TRBD1 matches at 9 bases. In DNA form, the CDR3 reads TGTGCCAGCAGCTTAAACGGGGACAGGGTGCCTTTCTTT. Its protein is CASSLNGDRVPFF.